A single sample is the source of the 9 T cell receptor beta chains below, sequenced in a study of cytomegalovirus exposure and HLA in healthy donors. PCR employed 60 Vbeta and 13 Jbeta primers. Sequencing was performed with immunoSEQ multiplex PCR; in TCRdb, only in-frame clones are kept and a portion is missing. This table has about 150,000 clones, about 70% appearing once. Sequenced material: PBMCs. The receptor set was obtained from a man aged 18 to 30 in good health and CMV-seronegative.

This chain links TRBV5-5 with TRBJ1-1, with TRBD1 identical over 8 bases. The CDR3 length is 15 residues. Germline CDR1 is SGHKS and CDR2 is YYEKEE (reference sequence). Trimming cost V 5 bases and J 0 bases; bases outside gene matches: 6. In DNA form, the CDR3 reads TGTGCCAGCAGAGCAGGGGGCAACATGAACACTGAAGCTTTCTTT. Translating gives CASRAGGNMNTEAFF.

This rearrangement joins TRBV6-4 to TRBJ1-6, with 9 bases lining up with TRBD1. CDR3 size: 14 residues. The junction had 10 bases not matched to a gene; V was cut back by 9 bases and J by 10 bases. Germline CDR1 and CDR2: MRHNA and SNTAGT. Here the CDR3 DNA reads TGTGCCAGTGACAGGGGGTTCGCCGAATCACCCCTCCACTTT. This gives the protein CASDRGFAESPLHF.

The rearrangement links TRBV2 to TRBJ2-2; 11 nucleotides agree with TRBD1. CDR3 length: 15 residues. V trimming: 6 bases; J trimming: 7 bases; junction bases outside the gene matches: 7. Per the germline V gene, CDR1 is SNHLY and CDR2 is FYNNEI. The CDR3 sequence: CASRAGQGAIGELFF. The CDR3 coding sequence is TGTGCCAGCAGGGCCGGACAGGGGGCTATCGGGGAGCTGTTTTTT.

The chain combines TRBV7-2 with TRBJ1-1; D remains ambiguous. V was shortened by 0 bases and J by 10 bases, with 9 bases between the two germline ends. The germline V gene encodes CDR1 SGHTA and CDR2 FQGNSA. The length of the CDR3 is 12 residues. CDR3 protein: CASSLAFTVAFF. Here the CDR3 DNA reads TGTGCCAGCAGCTTAGCGTTCACGGTAGCTTTCTTT.

Written as DNA, the CDR3 is TGTGCCAGTACCCAACCGGGTTTTGAGACCCAGTACTTC. This translates into CASTQPGFETQYF. This chain connects TRBV19 to TRBJ2-5; D call uncertain. CDR1 LNHDA and CDR2 SQIVND come from the germline V gene (reference sequence). CDR3 length equals 13 residues. Trimming left V 7 bases short and J 5 bases short, with 14 bases between.

This chain uses TRBV19 with TRBJ1-2; TRBD1 agrees at 9 bases. V was clipped by 3 bases and J by 7 bases; unmatched bases: 12. Germline assignment: CDR1 LNHDA and CDR2 SQIVND (reference sequence). The CDR3 runs 16 residues. CDR3 nucleotides: TGTGCCAGTAGTATCGGGTACAGGGGGCTAATGGGTGGCTACACCTTC. Its protein product is CASSIGYRGLMGGYTF.

This clone appeared a few times. The gene calls are TRBV5-6 and TRBJ2-7; the D gene is possibly TRBD1 (5 bases). V lost 5 bases, J lost 4 bases, and 16 bases lay in between. In germline, CDR1 is SGHDT, CDR2 YYEEEE. CDR3 length: 14 residues. CDR3 sequence reads: CASSLTVNLYEQYF. CDR3 bases: TGTGCCAGCAGTCTGACAGTGAACTTATACGAGCAGTACTTC.

The chain carries TRBV19 and TRBJ2-2, with 8 nucleotides matching TRBD2. Germline V gene lookup returns CDR1 LNHDA and CDR2 SQIVND (reference sequence). The CDR3 sequence is 15 residues long. J was trimmed by 0 bases and V by 7 bases; bases with no gene match: 4. Here the CDR3 DNA reads TGTGCCAGTAATAAAGCGGGGGCGAACACCGGGGAGCTGTTTTTT. It is translated as CASNKAGANTGELFF. The full variable domain, with the rest looked up from reference TRBV19 and TRBJ2-2, is DGGITQSPKYLFRKEGQNVTLSCEQNLNHDAMYWYRQDPGQGLRLIYYSQIVNDFQKGDIAEGYSVSREKKESFPLTVTSAQKNPTAFYLCASNKAGANTGELFFGEGSRLTVL.

V usage is TRBV7-6 and J usage is TRBJ2-3; tentative D call: TRBD1 (6 bases). The germline CDR1 and CDR2 sequences are SGHVS and FNYEAQ. The ends were cut back, 5 bases at V and 2 bases at J, with 14 bases in the middle. There are 15 residues in the CDR3. This chain's CDR3 is CASSQQGGFTDTQYF. CDR3 coding DNA: TGTGCCAGCAGCCAACAAGGGGGTTTCACAGATACGCAGTATTTT.